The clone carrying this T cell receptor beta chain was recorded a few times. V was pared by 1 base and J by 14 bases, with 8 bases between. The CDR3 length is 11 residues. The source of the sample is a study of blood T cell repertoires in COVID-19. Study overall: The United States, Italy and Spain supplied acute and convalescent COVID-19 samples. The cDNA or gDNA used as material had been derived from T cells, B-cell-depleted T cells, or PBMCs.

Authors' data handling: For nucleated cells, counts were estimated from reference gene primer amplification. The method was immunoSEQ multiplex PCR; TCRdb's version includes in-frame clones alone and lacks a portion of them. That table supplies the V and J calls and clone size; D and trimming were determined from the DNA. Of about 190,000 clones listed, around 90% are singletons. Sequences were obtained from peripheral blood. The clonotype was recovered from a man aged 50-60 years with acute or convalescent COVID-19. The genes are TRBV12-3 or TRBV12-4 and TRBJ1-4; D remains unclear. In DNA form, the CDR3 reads TGTGCCAGCAGTTTAGGCGGAGGGCTGTTTTTT. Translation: CASSLGGGLFF.